A single sample is the source of the 11 T cell receptor beta chains below, sequenced in a study of siplizumab effects on memory and regulatory T cells (dated by TCRdb to between 2017 and 2020). The library came from the immunoSEQ multiplex PCR assay. The clones in this table, taken by TCRdb from immuneACCESS, are in-frame only. Not every clone is retained; where verified, under half of the shortfall comes from an unresolved V gene, and the cause of the rest is unknown. Recorded for this sample are about 120,000 clones; about 94% of them occurred a single time. The top ten clones comprise around 1.7% of the sample. Sequenced input: non-Treg CD4+ T cells sorted from blood. Taken with the paper, the label for cell subset or site translates to: FACS-sorted unstimulated CD4+ non-regulatory T cells. The source of these receptors is a human donor in good health.

This rearrangement joins TRBV4-1 to TRBJ2-7, with 7 bases that match TRBD2. CDR3 length: 18 amino acids. V was clipped by 0 bases and J by 0 bases; unmatched bases: 11. The V gene's germline CDR1 is MGHRA and CDR2 YSYEKL. The CDR3 coding sequence is TGCGCCAGCAGCCAAGATCCAAGGCGGCGGGAGAGCTCCTACGAGCAGTACTTC. Translating it yields CASSQDPRRRESSYEQYF.

The rearrangement joins TRBV2 to TRBJ1-3, with 9 nucleotides matching TRBD1. Germline-derived CDR1 and CDR2 are SNHLY and FYNNEI. With 6 bases clipped from V and 1 base from J, the junction kept 4 bases outside the gene matches. The CDR3 is made up of 15 amino acids. The CDR3 spells CASRTGGRSGNTIYF. CDR3 coding DNA: TGTGCCAGCAGGACAGGGGGGCGGTCTGGAAACACCATATATTTT.

The genes are TRBV10-3 and TRBJ2-1; 7 nucleotides align to TRBD1. Per germline, CDR1 ENHRY and CDR2 SYGVKD. There are 13 residues in the CDR3. The V and J ends lost 4 bases and 7 bases, in that order; junction bases with no gene match: 4. In nucleotides, the CDR3 is TGTGCCATCAGTGCCTTCAGGGGGAATGAGCAGTTCTTC. It translates to CAISAFRGNEQFF.

V usage is TRBV6-5 and J usage is TRBJ2-3; 7 bases line up with TRBD2. V was pared by 4 bases and J by 2 bases, with 9 bases of the junction left unmatched. From germline, CDR1 is MNHEY and CDR2 SVGAGI. The CDR3 spans 16 residues. CDR3 in amino acids: CASSFSTSALTDTQYF. The CDR3 DNA reads as TGTGCCAGCAGTTTTAGCACTAGCGCTCTCACAGATACGCAGTATTTT.

CDR3 nucleotide sequence: TGTGCCAGCAGTGAAGTAGGGGCAGTTAACTATGGCTACACCTTC. The encoded protein is CASSEVGAVNYGYTF. V usage is TRBV6-1 and J usage is TRBJ1-2; a possible D gene is TRBD1 (5 bases). This CDR3 is built from 15 residues. V lost 1 base to trimming and J lost 1 base, with 10 bases between them. Germline V gene data show CDR1 as MNHNS and CDR2 as SASEGT.

The V call is TRBV11-2, the J call TRBJ1-2; D unclear. The V gene's germline CDR1 is SGHAT and CDR2 FQNNGV. V dropped 5 bases and J dropped 0 bases, with 7 bases sitting between them. The CDR3 extends over 13 amino acids. As DNA, the CDR3 is TGTGCCAGCAGCCGGATGACTAACTATGGCTACACCTTC. Protein product: CASSRMTNYGYTF.

The chain recombines TRBV6-1 with TRBJ1-4; TRBD1 might be the D (5 bases). Germline values: CDR1 MNHNS, CDR2 SASEGT. V lost 7 bases and J lost 13, with 13 bases in between. This CDR3 has 11 amino acids. The CDR3 DNA sequence: TGTGCCAGCACCGAACGGGGGGGACTGTTTTTT. Its translation is CASTERGGLFF.

CDR3 in DNA: TGTGCCAGCAGCCAACGTGGTGACAGCGGAGGGTCCGGAAACACCATATATTTT. It yields the protein CASSQRGDSGGSGNTIYF. The chain links TRBV7-9 to TRBJ1-3, with D maybe TRBD1 (5 bases). The V end was cut by 5 bases, the J end by 4 bases, with 24 bases between. Germline CDR1 SEHNR, CDR2 FQNEAQ (reference sequence). There are 18 residues in the CDR3. Drawing the rest from reference TRBV7-9 and TRBJ1-3, the complete variable domain is DTGVSQNPRHKITKRGQNVTFRCDPISEHNRLYWYRQTLGQGPEFLTYFQNEAQLEKSRLLSDRFSAERPKGSFSTLEIQRTEQGDSAMYLCASSQRGDSGGSGNTIYFGEGSWLTVV.

The chain is built from TRBV4-1 and TRBJ2-1; 12 positions match TRBD2. V was pared by 1 base and J by 6 bases, with 4 bases of the junction left unmatched. The CDR3 contains 16 residues. CDR1 is MGHRA, CDR2 YSYEKL, per germline. CDR3 in amino acids: CASSQALAGGLNEQFF. CDR3 sequence (DNA): TGCGCCAGCAGCCAAGCTCTAGCGGGAGGGCTCAATGAGCAGTTCTTC.

This clone was counted a single time. This chain links TRBV6-5 with TRBJ1-4, with a possible D match to TRBD1 (6 bases). The germline gives CDR1 MNHEY, CDR2 SVGAGI. V dropped 0 bases and J dropped 7 bases, with 12 bases sitting between them. The CDR3 runs 15 residues. In DNA form, the CDR3 reads TGTGCCAGCAGTTACTCGACAGGACCAGCTGAAAAACTGTTTTTT. This gives the protein CASSYSTGPAEKLFF.

The chain couples TRBV7-9 to TRBJ2-3, with unresolved D. Germline lookup yields CDR1 SEHNR and CDR2 FQNEAQ (reference sequence). V was pared by 1 base and J by 3 bases, with 8 bases between. This CDR3 contains 14 residues. CDR3 sequence (DNA): TGTGCCAGCAGCTTAGAGGGTCAGACAGATACGCAGTATTTT. Amino acids: CASSLEGQTDTQYF.